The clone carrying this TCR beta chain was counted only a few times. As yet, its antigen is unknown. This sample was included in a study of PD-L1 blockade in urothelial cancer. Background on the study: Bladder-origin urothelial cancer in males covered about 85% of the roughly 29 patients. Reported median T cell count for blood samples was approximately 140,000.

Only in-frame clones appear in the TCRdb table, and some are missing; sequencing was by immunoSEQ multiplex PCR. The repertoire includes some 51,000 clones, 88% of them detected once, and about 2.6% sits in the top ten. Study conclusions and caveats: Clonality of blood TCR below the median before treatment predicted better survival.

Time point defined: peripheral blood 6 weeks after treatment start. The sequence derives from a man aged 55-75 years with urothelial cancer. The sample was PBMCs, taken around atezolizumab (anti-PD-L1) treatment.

CDR3: CATSRESGSTDTQYF. In DNA, the CDR3 is TGTGCCACCAGCAGAGAAAGCGGGAGCACAGATACGCAGTATTTT. V gene TRBV15 combines with J gene TRBJ2-3; the D gene is possibly TRBD2 (6 bases). The germline V and J ends were trimmed by 0 bases and 0 bases, with 7 bases remaining between them. Germline CDR1 reads LNHNV; CDR2 reads YYDKDF (reference sequence). The CDR3 loop spans 15 amino acids.